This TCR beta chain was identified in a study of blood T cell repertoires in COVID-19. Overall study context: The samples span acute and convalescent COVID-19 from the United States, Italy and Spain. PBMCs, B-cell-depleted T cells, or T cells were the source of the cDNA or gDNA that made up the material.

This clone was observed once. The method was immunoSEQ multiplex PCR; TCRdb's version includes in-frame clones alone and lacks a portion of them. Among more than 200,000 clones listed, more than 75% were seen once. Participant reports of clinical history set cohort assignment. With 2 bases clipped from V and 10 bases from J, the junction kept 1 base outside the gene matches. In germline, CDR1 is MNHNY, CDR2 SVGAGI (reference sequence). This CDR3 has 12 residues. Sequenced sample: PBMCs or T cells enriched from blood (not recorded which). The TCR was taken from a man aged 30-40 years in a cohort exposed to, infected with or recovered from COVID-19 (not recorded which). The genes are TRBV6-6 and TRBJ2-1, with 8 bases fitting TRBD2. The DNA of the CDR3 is TGTGCCAGCAGTTACGTAGCGGGAGAGCAGTTCTTC. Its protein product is CASSYVAGEQFF.